The present T cell receptor beta chain was sequenced within a study of T cell repertoires in cytomegalovirus infection. Findings and caveats of the study: CMV-specific HLA-C-restricted TCR beta clonotypes dominated the ex vivo response. Carriage of CMV together with the relevant HLA was identifiable through cumulative public TCR beta family frequency.

J lost 4 bases, V lost 6 bases, and 5 bases had no gene match. Per the germline V gene, CDR1 is LNHDA and CDR2 is SQIVND (reference sequence). The length of the CDR3 is 15 residues. Concerning this clonotype itself: The target antigen is unknown.

TCRdb itself ran the reads through MiXCR, one entry per CDR3 protein. The top ten clones hold under 3% of a sample with around 740,000 distinct CDR3 sequences, about 40% of them seen once. The clonotype was recovered from a human donor in good health (CMV status not recorded). Some clones in this sample may be carry-over from other donors' samples. The V gene is TRBV19, the J gene TRBJ2-1, with 11 bases lining up with TRBD2. Sequenced sample: PBMCs. CDR3 nucleotide sequence: TGTGCCAGTAGCCATAGCGGGAGGGGATACAATGAGCAGTTCTTC. This sequence encodes CASSHSGRGYNEQFF.